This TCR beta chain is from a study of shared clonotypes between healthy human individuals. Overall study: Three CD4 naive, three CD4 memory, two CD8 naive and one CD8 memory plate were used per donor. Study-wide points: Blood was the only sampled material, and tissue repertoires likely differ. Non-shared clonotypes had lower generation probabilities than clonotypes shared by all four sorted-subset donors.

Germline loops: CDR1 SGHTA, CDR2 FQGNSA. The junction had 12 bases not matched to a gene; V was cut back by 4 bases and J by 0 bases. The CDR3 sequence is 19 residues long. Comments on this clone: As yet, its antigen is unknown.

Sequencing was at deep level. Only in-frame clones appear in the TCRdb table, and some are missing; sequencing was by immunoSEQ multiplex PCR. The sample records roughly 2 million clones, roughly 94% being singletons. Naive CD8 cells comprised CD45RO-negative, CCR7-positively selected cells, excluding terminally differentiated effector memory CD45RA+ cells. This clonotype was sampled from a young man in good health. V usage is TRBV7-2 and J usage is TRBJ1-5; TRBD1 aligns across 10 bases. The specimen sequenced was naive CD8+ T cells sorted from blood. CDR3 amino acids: CASSSPLGQGPYSNQPQHF. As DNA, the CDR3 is TGTGCCAGCAGCTCCCCTCTGGGACAGGGGCCATATAGCAATCAGCCCCAGCATTTT.